Listed below are T cell receptor beta chains from one sample, sequenced in a study of cytomegalovirus exposure and HLA in healthy donors. Only in-frame clones appear in the TCRdb table, and some are missing; sequencing was by immunoSEQ multiplex PCR. The data show about 150,000 clones, 80% seen once. The specimen was PBMCs. These receptors all stem from a man aged 25 to 40 in good health. The CDR3 runs from the conserved cysteine through the conserved F or W. The order of the fields is D gene, clone size, CDR3 length, V gene, J gene, CDR3 DNA, CDR3 protein. The D gene is left open where the match is weak. Clone size is not always given. Where it is, it says once, few, many or a class for expanded clones.

D: TRBD1; size: NA; length: 14; V: TRBV2; J: TRBJ2-3; DNA: TGTGCCAGCAGGGGACAGACAGGCACAGATACGCAGTATTTT; CDR3: CASRGQTGTDTQYF
D: NA; size: once; length: 14; V: TRBV19; J: TRBJ1-2; DNA: TGTGCCAGTAGTAAAGAAGACAGACCCTATGGCTACACCTTC; CDR3: CASSKEDRPYGYTF
D: NA; size: NA; length: 11; V: TRBV2; J: TRBJ2-7; DNA: TGTGCCACCGTGGCGGGCTACGAGCAGTACTTC; CDR3: CATVAGYEQYF
D: NA; size: few; length: 17; V: TRBV28; J: TRBJ1-5; DNA: TGTGCCAGCAGCCCACTGGATTGGGGGGTTCGGGATCAGCCCCAGCATTTT; CDR3: CASSPLDWGVRDQPQHF
D: NA; size: once; length: 14; V: TRBV7-6; J: TRBJ1-6; DNA: TGTGCCAGCAGCTCAGACATAACGAATTCCCCCCTCCACTTT; CDR3: CASSSDITNSPLHF
D: NA; size: NA; length: 14; V: TRBV29-1; J: TRBJ1-3; DNA: TGCAGCGTTAAAGAGCGGTACTCTGGAAACACCATATATTTT; CDR3: CSVKERYSGNTIYF
D: NA; size: NA; length: 15; V: TRBV6-5; J: TRBJ2-3; DNA: TGTGCCAGCAGTTACTCGTGGGGGGGCACAGATACGCAGTATTTT; CDR3: CASSYSWGGTDTQYF
D: TRBD2; size: NA; length: 12; V: TRBV29-1; J: TRBJ2-3; DNA: TGCAGCGAGCGGGAGAGCACAGATACGCAGTATTTT; CDR3: CSERESTDTQYF
D: NA; size: NA; length: 15; V: TRBV5-1; J: TRBJ2-3; DNA: TGCGCCAGCAGCTTGGTGCCAGGGGGGACAGATACGCAGTATTTT; CDR3: CASSLVPGGTDTQYF
D: NA; size: NA; length: 13; V: TRBV10-3; J: TRBJ2-7; DNA: TGTGCCATCAGTGAGTCAACTAGCAACGAGCAGTACTTC; CDR3: CAISESTSNEQYF
D: NA; size: NA; length: 15; V: TRBV7-3; J: TRBJ2-1; DNA: TGTGCCAGCAGCCCCTGGCTAGCAGTATACAATGAGCAGTTCTTC; CDR3: CASSPWLAVYNEQFF
D: NA; size: NA; length: 11; V: TRBV29-1; J: TRBJ1-5; DNA: TGCAGCGTTTGGGATCAGGGGCCCCAGCATTTT; CDR3: CSVWDQGPQHF
D: TRBD2; size: NA; length: 15; V: TRBV6-1; J: TRBJ2-7; DNA: TGTGCCAGCAGCCATACTAGCGGGAGCTCCTACGAGCAGTACTTC; CDR3: CASSHTSGSSYEQYF